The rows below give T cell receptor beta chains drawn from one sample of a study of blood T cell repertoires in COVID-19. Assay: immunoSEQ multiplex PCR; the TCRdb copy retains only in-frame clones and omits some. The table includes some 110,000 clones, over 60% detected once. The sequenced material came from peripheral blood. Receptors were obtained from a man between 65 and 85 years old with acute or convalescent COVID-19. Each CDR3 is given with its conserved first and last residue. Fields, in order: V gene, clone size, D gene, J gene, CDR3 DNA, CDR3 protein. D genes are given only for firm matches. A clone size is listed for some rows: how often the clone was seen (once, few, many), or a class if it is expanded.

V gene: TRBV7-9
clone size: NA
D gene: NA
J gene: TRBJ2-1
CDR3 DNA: TGTGCCAGTCTCCTTTTGCGCGGTCCTTACAATGAGCAGTTCTTC
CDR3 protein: CASLLLRGPYNEQFF

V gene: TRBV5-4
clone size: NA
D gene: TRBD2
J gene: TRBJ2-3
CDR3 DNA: TGTGCCAGCAGCTTGACTAGCGGGGGACGTGATACGCAGTATTTT
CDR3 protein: CASSLTSGGRDTQYF

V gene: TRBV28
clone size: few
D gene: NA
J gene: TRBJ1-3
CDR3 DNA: TGTGCCAGCAGTTTTCGGGGGGCTGGAAACACCATATATTTT
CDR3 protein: CASSFRGAGNTIYF

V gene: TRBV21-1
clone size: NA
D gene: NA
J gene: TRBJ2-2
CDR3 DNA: TGTGCCAGCATTCCAGCCGGGACAGGGAACACCGGGGAGCTGTTTTTT
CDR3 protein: CASIPAGTGNTGELFF

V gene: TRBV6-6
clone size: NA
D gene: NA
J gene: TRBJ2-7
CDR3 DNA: TGTGCCAGCAGGCGGGACCTAAGCTCCTACGAGCAGTACTTC
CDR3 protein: CASRRDLSSYEQYF

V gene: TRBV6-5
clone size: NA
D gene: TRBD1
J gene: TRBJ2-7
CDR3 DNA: TGTGCCAGCAGTAGGGACAGATCCTCCTACGAGCAGTACTTC
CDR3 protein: CASSRDRSSYEQYF

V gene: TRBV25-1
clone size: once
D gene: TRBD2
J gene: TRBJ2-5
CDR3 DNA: TGTGCCAGCAGACTAGCGGGGGACTCGGGGAAGACCCAGTACTTC
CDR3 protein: CASRLAGDSGKTQYF

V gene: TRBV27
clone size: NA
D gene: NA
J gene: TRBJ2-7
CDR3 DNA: TGTGCCAGCAGTTTAGCTCCCGGGACACCTCTCTACGAGCAGTACTTC
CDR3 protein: CASSLAPGTPLYEQYF

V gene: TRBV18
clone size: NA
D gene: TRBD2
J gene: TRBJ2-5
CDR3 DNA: TGTGCCAGCTCACCCTTTCGGACTAGCGGGGATCAAGAGACCCAGTACTTC
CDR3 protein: CASSPFRTSGDQETQYF

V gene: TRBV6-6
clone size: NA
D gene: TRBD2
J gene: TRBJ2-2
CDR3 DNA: TGTGCCAGCAGTCTTTTAGCGGGGGGTACCGGGGAGCTGTTTTTT
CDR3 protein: CASSLLAGGTGELFF

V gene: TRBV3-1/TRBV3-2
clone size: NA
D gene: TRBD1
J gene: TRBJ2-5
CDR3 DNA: TGTGCCAGCAGCCCTCGGGACAGGGGGACCCAGTACTTC
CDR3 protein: CASSPRDRGTQYF

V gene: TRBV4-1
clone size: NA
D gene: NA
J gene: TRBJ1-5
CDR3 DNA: TGCGCCAGCAGCCCCCTCGCCAGGGTTCGGGTTCAGCCCCAGCATTTT
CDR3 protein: CASSPLARVRVQPQHF

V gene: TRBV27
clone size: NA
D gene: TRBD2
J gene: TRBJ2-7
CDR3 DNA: TGTGCCAGCACCCAAAGGGCGGGGGTCAGTGGGGGAGAGCAGTACTTC
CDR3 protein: CASTQRAGVSGGEQYF

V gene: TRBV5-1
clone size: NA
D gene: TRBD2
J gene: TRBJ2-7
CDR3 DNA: TGCGCCAGCAGAAGCGGGACTAGCATGTTCGCCGAGCAGTACTTC
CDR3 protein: CASRSGTSMFAEQYF

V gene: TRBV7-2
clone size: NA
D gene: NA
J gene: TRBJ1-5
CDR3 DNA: TGTGCCAGCAGCTTAAGAGCCCCCAATCAGCCCCAGCATTTT
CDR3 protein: CASSLRAPNQPQHF

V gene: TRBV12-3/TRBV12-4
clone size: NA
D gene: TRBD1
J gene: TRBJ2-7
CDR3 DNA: TGTGCCAGCAGTTTGGGACAGGGAGGCGAGCAGTACTTC
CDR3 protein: CASSLGQGGEQYF

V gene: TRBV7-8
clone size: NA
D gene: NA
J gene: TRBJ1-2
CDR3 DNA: TGTGCCAGCAGCTTAGGAGGGCCCCGCCGCGGGTTTGACTATGGCTACACCTTC
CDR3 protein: CASSLGGPRRGFDYGYTF

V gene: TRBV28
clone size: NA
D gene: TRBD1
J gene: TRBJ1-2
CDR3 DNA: TGTGCCAGCAACCTGCAGGGGGACGGGGTCTTGAACTATGGCTACACCTTC
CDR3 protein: CASNLQGDGVLNYGYTF

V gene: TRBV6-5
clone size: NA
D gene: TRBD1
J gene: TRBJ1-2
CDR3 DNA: TGTGCCAGCAGCCTCGGGACAGGGTACGGCTACACCTTC
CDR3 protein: CASSLGTGYGYTF

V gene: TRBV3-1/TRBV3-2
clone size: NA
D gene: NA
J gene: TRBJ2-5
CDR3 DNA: TGTGCCAGCAGCCAAAGTGATGGCGGAGAGACCCAGTACTTC
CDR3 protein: CASSQSDGGETQYF

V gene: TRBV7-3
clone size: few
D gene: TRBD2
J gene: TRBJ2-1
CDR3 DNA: TGTGCCAGCAGCCGGACTAGCGCGAGCTCCTACAATGAGCAGTTCTTC
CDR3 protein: CASSRTSASSYNEQFF

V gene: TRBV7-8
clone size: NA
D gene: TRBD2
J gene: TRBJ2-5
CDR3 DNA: TGTGCCAGCAGCTGGGTGCGGGGGGTATCTCAGTGGGAGACCCAGTACTTC
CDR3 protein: CASSWVRGVSQWETQYF

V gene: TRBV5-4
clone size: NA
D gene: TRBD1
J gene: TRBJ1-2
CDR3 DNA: TGTGCCAGTTCCAAGACAGGGGAGCGGGGCTACACCTTC
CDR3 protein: CASSKTGERGYTF

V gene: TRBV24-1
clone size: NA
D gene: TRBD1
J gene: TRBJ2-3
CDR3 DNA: TGTGCCACCAGCCGGGACAGACTCACAGATACGCAGTATTTT
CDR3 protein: CATSRDRLTDTQYF

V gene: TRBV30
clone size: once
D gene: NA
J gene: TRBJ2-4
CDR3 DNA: TGTGCCTGGAGTGCTGTAGTCAAAAACATTCAGTACTTC
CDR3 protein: CAWSAVVKNIQYF

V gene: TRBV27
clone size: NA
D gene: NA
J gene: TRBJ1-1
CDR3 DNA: TGTGCCAGCAGTTTTGGGGGGTCGGACACTGAAGCTTTCTTT
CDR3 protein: CASSFGGSDTEAFF

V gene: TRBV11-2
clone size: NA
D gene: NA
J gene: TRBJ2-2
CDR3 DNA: TGTGCCAGCAGCCTAGGGGGGCGCAGGACCGGGGAGCTGTTTTTT
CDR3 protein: CASSLGGRRTGELFF

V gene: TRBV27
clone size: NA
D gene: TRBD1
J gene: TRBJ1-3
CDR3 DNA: TGTGCCAGCAGTTTCCAAGGACAGGGGGCTGGAAACACCATATATTTT
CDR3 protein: CASSFQGQGAGNTIYF

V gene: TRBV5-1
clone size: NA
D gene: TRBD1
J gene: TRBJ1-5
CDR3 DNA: TGCGCCAGCAGCCCAGGGACAGGGGAAACTAATCAGCCCCAGCATTTT
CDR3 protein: CASSPGTGETNQPQHF

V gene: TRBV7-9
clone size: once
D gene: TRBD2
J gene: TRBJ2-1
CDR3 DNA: TGTGCCAGCAGCTTAGCGCGGGGGAGGACCCTCCCATCCTACAATGAGCAGTTCTTC
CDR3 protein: CASSLARGRTLPSYNEQFF

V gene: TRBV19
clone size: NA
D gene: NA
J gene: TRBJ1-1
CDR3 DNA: TGTGCCAGTAACCGGGACAAACACACTGAAGCTTTCTTT
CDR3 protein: CASNRDKHTEAFF

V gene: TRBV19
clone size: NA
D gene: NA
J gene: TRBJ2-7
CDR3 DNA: TGTGCCAGTAGTATAACCACAGGGCCTACCTACGAGCAGTACTTC
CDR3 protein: CASSITTGPTYEQYF

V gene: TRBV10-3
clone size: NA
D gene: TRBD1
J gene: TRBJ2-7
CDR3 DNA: TGTGCCACCGGGACAGGGTTCGGCTCCTACGAGCAGTACTTC
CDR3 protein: CATGTGFGSYEQYF

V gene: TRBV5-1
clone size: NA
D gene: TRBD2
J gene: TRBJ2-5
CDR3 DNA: TGCGCCAGCAGCCTATTCAGCGGGAGGAGGCAAGAGACCCAGTACTTC
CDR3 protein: CASSLFSGRRQETQYF

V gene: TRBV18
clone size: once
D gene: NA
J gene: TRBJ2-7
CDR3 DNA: TGTGCCAGCTACGAGACGGGGTCCTACGAGCAGTACTTC
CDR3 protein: CASYETGSYEQYF

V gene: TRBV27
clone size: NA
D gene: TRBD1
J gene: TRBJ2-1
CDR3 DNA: TGTGCCAGCAGCCCATCGACAGGGGAGGCCTACAATGAGCAGTTCTTC
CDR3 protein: CASSPSTGEAYNEQFF

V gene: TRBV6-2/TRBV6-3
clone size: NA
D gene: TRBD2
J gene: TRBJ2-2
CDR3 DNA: TGTGCCAGCAGTACCTTTAGCGGGAATCTTGCCACCGGGGAGCTGTTTTTT
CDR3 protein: CASSTFSGNLATGELFF

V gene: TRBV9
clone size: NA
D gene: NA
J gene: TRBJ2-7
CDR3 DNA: TGTGCCAGCAGCTACCCCGGGGGCGAGCAGTACTTC
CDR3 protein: CASSYPGGEQYF

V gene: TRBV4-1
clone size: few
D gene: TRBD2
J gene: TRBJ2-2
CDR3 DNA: TGCGCCAGCAGCCTCATGGGTGCTAGCGGGGGGTATGTCGGGGAGCTGTTTTTT
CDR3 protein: CASSLMGASGGYVGELFF

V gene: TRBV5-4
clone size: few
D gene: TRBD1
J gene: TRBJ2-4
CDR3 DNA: TGTGCCAGCAGCCGGAGTCACTGGGACAGGTCTACCAAAAACATTCAGTACTTC
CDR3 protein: CASSRSHWDRSTKNIQYF

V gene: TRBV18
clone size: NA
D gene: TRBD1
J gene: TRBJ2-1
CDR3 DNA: TGTGCCAGCTCACCACGGGGACAGGGGGCTTATGAGCAGTTCTTC
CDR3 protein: CASSPRGQGAYEQFF

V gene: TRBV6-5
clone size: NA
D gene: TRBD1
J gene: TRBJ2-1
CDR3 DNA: TGTAACTCAGGGGACAGGGGTGGGGAGCAGTTCTTC
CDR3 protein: CNSGDRGGEQFF

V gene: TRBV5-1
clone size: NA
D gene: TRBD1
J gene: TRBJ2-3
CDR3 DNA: TGCGCCAGCAGCTTGGTTGGGACAGATACAGATACGCAGTATTTT
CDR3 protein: CASSLVGTDTDTQYF

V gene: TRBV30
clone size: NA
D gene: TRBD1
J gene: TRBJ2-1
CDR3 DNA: TGTGCCTGGAGGGTAAGACAGGGGGGAGTCAATGAGCAGTTCTTC
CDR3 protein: CAWRVRQGGVNEQFF

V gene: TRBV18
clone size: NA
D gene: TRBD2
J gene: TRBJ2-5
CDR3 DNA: TGTGCCAGCTCACCCCCCGGGACTAGCGCCAACCAAGAGACCCAGTACTTC
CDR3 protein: CASSPPGTSANQETQYF

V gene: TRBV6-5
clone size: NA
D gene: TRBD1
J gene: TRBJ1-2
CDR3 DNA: TGTGCCAGCAGCCCCGACAGGGGGCGCACCTATGGCTACACCTTC
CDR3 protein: CASSPDRGRTYGYTF

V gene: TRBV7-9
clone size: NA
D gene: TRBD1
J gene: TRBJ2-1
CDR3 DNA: TGTGCCAGCAGCCCCAGGACAGGGGTCGGGCAGTTCTTC
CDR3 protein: CASSPRTGVGQFF